This T cell receptor beta chain stems from a study of T cell responses to AZD1222 COVID-19 vaccine. Generated by immunoSEQ multiplex PCR, the TCRdb table keeps only in-frame clones and is missing some. The data hold roughly 140,000 clones, with 85% to 95% observed a single time. Analyses pooled second doses at about 4 or about 12 weeks. The sequenced sample was peripheral blood, obtained 28 days after the second AZD1222 dose. The TCR comes from an adult who received the AZD1222 COVID-19 vaccine.

CDR3 sequence: CASSYSREMRGYTF. The CDR3, as DNA: TGTGCCAGCAGTTACTCGAGGGAAATGAGAGGCTACACCTTC. The genes are TRBV6-5 and TRBJ1-2; D is ambiguous. The CDR3 is 14 residues long. Germline values: CDR1 MNHEY, CDR2 SVGAGI. Trimming took off 0 bases at V and 8 bases at J, with 13 bases between the two ends.